This record looks at one T cell receptor beta chain sequence and its context. Its antigen is as yet unknown. This record comes from a study of T cell responses to AZD1222 COVID-19 vaccine. Study findings and constraints: Just five to seven people given AZD1222 tested seropositive at baseline. Regions 160-218 and 743-854 held dominance among vaccine-associated CD4 TCRs, which spanned spike. It should be noted that donors were predominantly white British and more often female, and clonal diversity was possibly underestimated. Reportedly, nearly half of unique spike TCRs recognized epitopes outside B.1.351/B.1.1.7 mutations.

This CDR3 comprises 14 residues. J was trimmed by 6 bases and V by 4 bases; bases with no gene match: 8. CDR1 is MNHEY, CDR2 SMNVEV, per germline (reference sequence). Data came from immunoSEQ multiplex PCR; TCRdb stores just in-frame clones and leaves some out. The data show about 180,000 clones, just under 95% seen once. This clonotype originated in an adult who received the MenACWY meningococcal vaccine as a control. This chain connects TRBV27 to TRBJ2-7, with 8 bases matching TRBD1. This specimen was peripheral blood, taken 28 days after the second dose of the MenACWY control vaccine. Here the CDR3 reads CASSSLTGVGEQYF. As DNA, the CDR3 is TGTGCCAGCAGTTCCCTGACAGGGGTCGGCGAGCAGTACTTC.